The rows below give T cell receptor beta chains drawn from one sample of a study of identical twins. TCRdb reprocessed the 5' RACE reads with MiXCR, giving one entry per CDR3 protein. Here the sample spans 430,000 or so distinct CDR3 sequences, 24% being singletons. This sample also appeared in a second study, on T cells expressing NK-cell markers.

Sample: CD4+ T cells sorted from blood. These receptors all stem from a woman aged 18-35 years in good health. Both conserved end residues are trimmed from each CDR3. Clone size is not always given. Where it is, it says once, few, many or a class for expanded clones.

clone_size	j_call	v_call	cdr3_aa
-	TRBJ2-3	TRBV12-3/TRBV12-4	ASSLSGTGGSTDTQY
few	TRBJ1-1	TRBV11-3	ASSLDGQLMNTEAF
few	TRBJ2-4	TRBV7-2	ASSFGLGNIQY
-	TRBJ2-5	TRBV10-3	AVRAGGNQETQY
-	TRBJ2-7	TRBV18	ASSPAGGDSYEQY
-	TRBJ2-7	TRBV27	ASSLRGGARASLPYEQY
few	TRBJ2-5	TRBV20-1	SARIQIQETQY
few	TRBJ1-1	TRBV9	ASSVGIGTGRIEAF
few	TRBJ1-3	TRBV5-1	ASSAGQTQSGNTIY
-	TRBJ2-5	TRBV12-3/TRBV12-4	ASSWVGGTQY
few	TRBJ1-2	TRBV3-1	ASSQGRDSLGYT
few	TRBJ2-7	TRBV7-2	ASSLTGDTTYEQY
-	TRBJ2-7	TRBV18	ASSPTSAEHEQY
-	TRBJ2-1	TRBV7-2	ASSLQQLAGGAGQF
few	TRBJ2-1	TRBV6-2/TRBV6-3	ASSSLPRAYYNEQF
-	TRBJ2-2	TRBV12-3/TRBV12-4	ASSFDRGEGTGELF
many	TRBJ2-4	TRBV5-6	ASSRRDGNIQY